This TCR beta chain was observed in a study of blood T cell repertoires in COVID-19. Trimming stripped 5 bases from V and 4 bases from J, with 9 bases between. This CDR3 is built from 13 residues. In the authors' methods: Quantification of nucleated cells was approximated via reference gene primer amplification. Sequenced by immunoSEQ multiplex PCR; TCRdb stores in-frame clones only, minus some. Clone size and the V and J calls come from that table; the DNA yielded D and trimming. Among a few hundred thousand clones listed, approximately 85% were seen once. The specimen sequenced was peripheral blood. The rearrangement uses TRBV12-3 or TRBV12-4 and TRBJ1-5, with D unresolved. The receptor was derived from a human donor with COVID-19, enrolled during active disease. The donor label of this sample is uncertain. DNA for the CDR3: TGTGCCAGCAGTCTATCTATAAATCAGCCCCAGCATTTT. Residues: CASSLSINQPQHF.